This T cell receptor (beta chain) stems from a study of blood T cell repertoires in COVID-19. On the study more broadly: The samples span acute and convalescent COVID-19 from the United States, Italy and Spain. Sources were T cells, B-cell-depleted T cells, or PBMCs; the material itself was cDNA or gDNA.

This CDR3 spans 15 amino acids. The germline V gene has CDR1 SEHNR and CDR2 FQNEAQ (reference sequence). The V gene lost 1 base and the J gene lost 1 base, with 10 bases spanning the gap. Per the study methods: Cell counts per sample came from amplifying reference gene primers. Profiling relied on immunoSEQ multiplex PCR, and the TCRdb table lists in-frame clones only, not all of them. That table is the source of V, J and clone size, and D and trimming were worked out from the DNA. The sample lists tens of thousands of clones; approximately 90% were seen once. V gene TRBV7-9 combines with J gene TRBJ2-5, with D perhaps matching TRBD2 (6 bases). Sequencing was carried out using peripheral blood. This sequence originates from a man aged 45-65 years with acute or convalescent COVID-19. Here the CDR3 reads CASSLERLGQETQYF. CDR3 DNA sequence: TGTGCCAGCAGCTTAGAAAGACTAGGCCAAGAGACCCAGTACTTC.